This TCR beta chain was obtained from a study of shared clonotypes between healthy human individuals (dated by TCRdb to about 2020). Notes on the research overall: A few men and two women, aged 18 to 49 years, made up the cohort. Each donor's leukapheresis produced roughly between roughly 0.9 and 8.9 billion PBMCs. Different laboratories and diverse techniques were used to prepare libraries and sequence TCR repertoires, to increase sequencing depth and limit assay-specific biases. Per donor, three plates each were used for CD4 naive and CD4 memory, two for CD8 naive, and one for CD8 memory. The study deeply sequenced blood TCR repertoires of several healthy adults to estimate repertoire size and the extent of clonotype sharing between individuals.

Based on the germline V gene, the CDR1 and CDR2 sequences are SGHAT and FQNNGV. Spanning cysteine to phenylalanine, the CDR3 consists of 14 amino acids. The entry retains the CDR3 DNA only, 42 bases that are in frame from base 1. V loses 5 bases, J loses 6 bases, and the germline ends lie 11 bases apart. There are a few counts of this clone. It lacks a known antigen. Nothing much larger sits one base from this clone, and base qualities are not available. CD8 naive samples were CD45RO-negative cells positively selected for CCR7, giving a CD45RA+CCR7+ population that excluded TemRA cells. The donors were healthy, HIV-negative adults with no recently reported acute infections or vaccinations. Every donor was a Caucasian adult residing in Nashville, Tennessee, USA. Blood was obtained by leukapheresis, after which PBMCs were separated by Ficoll-Histopaque density gradient centrifugation and cryopreserved in liquid nitrogen vapor phase. Analytical flow cytometry was used to check the purity and quantity of each magnetically sorted T cell population. From each sorted fraction, genomic DNA was isolated and quantified by UV absorbance on a Nanodrop 2000c.

General conclusions and limits of the study: Larger estimated clonotype richness was generally found for naive subsets than for memory subsets. Because the study included a small number of donors, the genetic and exposure-history diversity represented was limited. Pairwise subsampling led to the expectation that sequencing depth would affect the degree of clonotype sharing among donors. Sampling was restricted to blood, and TCR repertoires in tissues likely differ from the TCR repertoires found in blood. Rarefaction of sorted-subset datasets indicated incomplete sequencing despite the large sequencing depth. Around 5% of naive CD4, around 3.5% of naive CD8, 2.3% of memory CD4, and about 0.4% of memory CD8 clonotypes were shared across several donors. Compared with non-shared clonotypes, clonotypes shared by all four sorted-subset donors had higher generation probabilities.

Using the deep immunoSEQ assay, multiplex PCR amplified TCR CDR3 regions from genomic DNA. For each cell subset, the extracted genomic DNA was distributed evenly across all wells of several immunoSEQ 96-well plates, and each plate served as one replicate. For sorted subsets, approximately 0.2 ug of genomic DNA, equivalent to 30,000 or so T cell genomes, went into each replicate PCR. Purified libraries were measured with a Qubit 3.0 fluorometer, size-checked on a Bioanalyzer 2100, and measured again with the KAPA Library Quantification kit. Each immunoSEQ 96-well plate was sequenced on its own single-read 150-cycle Illumina NextSeq 550 flow cell. The study's processing was this. Because only junctional sequences without quality scores were contained in the immunoSEQ output, filtering matching that applied to full-length reads could not be performed. Sequences were annotated with PyIR, a Python wrapper for IgBLAST v1.9, using IMGT germline references to assign V/J genes and CDR3. Reads were filtered out if the reads had weak V/J assignments (E-value above 1e-6), no CDR3, stop codons, out-of-frame junctions, or ambiguous translated residues. V3J clonotypes were defined by identical inferred V gene, J gene, and CDR3 amino acid sequence. The percentage overlap between two repertoires was calculated by dividing the number of shared unique clonotypes by the size of the smaller repertoire. Richness of each repertoire was evaluated using RTK rarefaction, the Chao1 estimator, and Recon v2.1 estimates of unobserved clonotypes. For all TCRbeta clonotypes obtained by the gDNA method from a few donors, generation probabilities were computed with OLGA. TCRdb re-hosts the immuneACCESS table, in-frame sequences only. Its copies lack some clones; in the studies checked, an unresolved V gene accounts for under half of them, and the cause for the rest is not known. The DNA gave D and trimming, while V, J and clone size come from that table. This sample gives about 2 million clones in total; roughly 95% of them show up just once. In total, the top ten clones hold 1.1% of the sample.

The V and J genes are TRBV11-2 and TRBJ1-6; TRBD1 is a weak D gene call, 6 bases matching. Sequences were obtained from naive CD8+ T cells sorted from blood. The cell subset or site label of this sample denotes: CD45RA+CCR7+. This clonotype was obtained from a man aged 18 to 29 in good health. The CDR3 loop reads CASSEQGPNSPLHF. The base sequence is TGTGCCAGCAGCGAACAGGGACCTAATTCACCCCTCCACTTT.